This TCR beta chain comes out of a study of radiotherapy plus CTLA-4 blockade in lung cancer. V lost 4 bases and J lost 3, with 11 bases in between. CDR3 length: 14 amino acids. Germline lookup yields CDR1 SGHNT and CDR2 YYREEE (reference sequence). Turning to this clone: Antigen unknown.

Whole-study findings and limits: Expansion of tumor-derived TCR clones was observed in blood after radiotherapy plus ipilimumab.

Method: immunoSEQ multiplex PCR; TCRdb's copy keeps in-frame clones and lacks some. The sample records tens of thousands of clones, around 88% being singletons. The TCR originated in a human donor with non-small cell lung cancer who had a partial response to radiotherapy plus ipilimumab. The sample was peripheral blood, taken from a patient treated with radiotherapy plus ipilimumab. The chain recombines TRBV5-4 with TRBJ1-5; the D gene is possibly TRBD1 (6 bases). The CDR3 DNA follows: TGTGCCAGCAGCCTGGGGGGCTACAATCAGCCCCAGCATTTT. Translation: CASSLGGYNQPQHF.